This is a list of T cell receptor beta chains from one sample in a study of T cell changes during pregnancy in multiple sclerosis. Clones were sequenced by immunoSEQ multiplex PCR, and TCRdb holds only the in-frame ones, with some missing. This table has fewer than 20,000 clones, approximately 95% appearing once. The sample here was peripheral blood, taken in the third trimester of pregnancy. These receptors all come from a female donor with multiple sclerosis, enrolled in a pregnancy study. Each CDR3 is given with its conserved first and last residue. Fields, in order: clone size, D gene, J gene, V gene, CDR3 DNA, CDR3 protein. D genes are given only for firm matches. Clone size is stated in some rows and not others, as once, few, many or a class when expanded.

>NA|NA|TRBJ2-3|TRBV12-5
TGTGCTAGTGGTTTGGCCGGGGGGACACTTTCATCAGATACGCAGTATTTT
CASGLAGGTLSSDTQYF
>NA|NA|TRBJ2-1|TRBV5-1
TGCGCCAGCAGCTTGACTAGTCATACTAACAATGAGCAGTTCTTC
CASSLTSHTNNEQFF
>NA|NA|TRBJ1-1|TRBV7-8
TGTGCCAGCAGCTTAAAAGTAAGCGGTGAAGCTTTCTTT
CASSLKVSGEAFF
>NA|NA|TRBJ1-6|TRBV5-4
TGTGCCAGCAGCCCGAGACAGGCAAATTCACCCCTCCACTTT
CASSPRQANSPLHF
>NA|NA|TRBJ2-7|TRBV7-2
TGTGCCAGCAGACTACAGGGTAACGGCGAGCAGTACTTC
CASRLQGNGEQYF
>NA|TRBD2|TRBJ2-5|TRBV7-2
TGTGCCAGCAGCTCCGCTAGCGGGGGGGGTCAAGAGACCCAGTACTTC
CASSSASGGGQETQYF
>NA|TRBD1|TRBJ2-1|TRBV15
TGTGCCACCAGCACGGACAGGGGCGATGAGCAGTTCTTC
CATSTDRGDEQFF
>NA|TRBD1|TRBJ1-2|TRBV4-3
TGCGCCAGCAGCCAAGATTACAGGGGTAACTATGGCTACACCTTC
CASSQDYRGNYGYTF
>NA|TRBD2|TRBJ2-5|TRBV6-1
TGTGCCAGCAATCTAGCGGGGGGACGAGAGACCCAGTACTTC
CASNLAGGRETQYF
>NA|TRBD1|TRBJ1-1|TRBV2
TGTGCCAGCAGCTTCGACAGGGCGAACACTGAAGCTTTCTTT
CASSFDRANTEAFF
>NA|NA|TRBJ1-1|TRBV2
TGTGCCAGCAGTGAAAACCCCGCGGGGAGGTCTGAAGCTTTCTTT
CASSENPAGRSEAFF
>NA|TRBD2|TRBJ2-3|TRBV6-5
TGTGCCAGCAGACTAGCGGGGGGCGGGGCGGATACGCAGTATTTT
CASRLAGGGADTQYF
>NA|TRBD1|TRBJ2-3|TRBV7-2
TGTGCCAGCAGCTTAGGACAGGGCCCCACAGATACGCAGTATTTT
CASSLGQGPTDTQYF
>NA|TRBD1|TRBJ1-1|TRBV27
TGTGCCAGCCACGGACAGGGGGCGGGAAACACTGAAGCTTTCTTT
CASHGQGAGNTEAFF
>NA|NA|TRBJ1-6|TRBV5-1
TGCGCCAGCAGTACGGCGGTCCCGGATACTTCACCCCTCCACTTT
CASSTAVPDTSPLHF
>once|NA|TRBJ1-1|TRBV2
TGTGCCAGCAGTATCCCGGGAAACACTGAAGCTTTCTTT
CASSIPGNTEAFF
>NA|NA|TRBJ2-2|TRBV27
TGTGCCAGCACCCCGGGAGACTCCGTAACCGGGGAGCTGTTTTTT
CASTPGDSVTGELFF
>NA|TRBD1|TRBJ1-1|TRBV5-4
TGTGCCAGCACCTCGGGACAGGTGAACACTGAAGCTTTCTTT
CASTSGQVNTEAFF
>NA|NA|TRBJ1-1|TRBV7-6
TGTGCCAGCAGCCAAGGGGCCGTGGGCCACACTGAAGCTTTCTTT
CASSQGAVGHTEAFF
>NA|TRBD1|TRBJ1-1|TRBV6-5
TGTGCCAGCACCCCACCTAGGGGGCTGAACACTGAAGCTTTCTTT
CASTPPRGLNTEAFF
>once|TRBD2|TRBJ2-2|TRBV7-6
TGTGCCAGCAGCTTCGGGGGGGCCAACGGGGAGCTGTTTTTT
CASSFGGANGELFF
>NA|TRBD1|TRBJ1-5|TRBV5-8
TGTGCCAGCAGCCGGGGACAGGGGTCCGATCAGCCCCAGCATTTT
CASSRGQGSDQPQHF
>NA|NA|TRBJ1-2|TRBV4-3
TGCGCCAGCAGCCAAGATTTCCCGGACTATGGCTACACCTTC
CASSQDFPDYGYTF
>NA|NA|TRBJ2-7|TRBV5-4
TGTGCCAGCAGCTTGGAGAGGGCCCGGGGGGAGCAGTACTTC
CASSLERARGEQYF
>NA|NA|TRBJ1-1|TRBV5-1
TGCGCCAGCAGCTGGGGGGGACCGAACACTGAAGCTTTCTTT
CASSWGGPNTEAFF
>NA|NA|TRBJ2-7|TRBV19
TGTGCCAGTAGTATAGGACCCGGGTACGAGCAGTACTTC
CASSIGPGYEQYF
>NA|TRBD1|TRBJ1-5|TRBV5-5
TGTGCCAGCAGCTTTGACAGGGAACAGCCCCAGCATTTT
CASSFDREQPQHF
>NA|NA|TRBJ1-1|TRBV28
TGTGCCAGCAGTTTAGCGATCGAGTCCGAAGCTTTCTTT
CASSLAIESEAFF
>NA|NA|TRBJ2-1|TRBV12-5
TGTGCTAGTGACAAAGGGGTCGGGCAGTTCTTC
CASDKGVGQFF
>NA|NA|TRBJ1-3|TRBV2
TGTGCCAGCAGTGAAATTGCCTACTCTGGAAACACCATATATTTT
CASSEIAYSGNTIYF
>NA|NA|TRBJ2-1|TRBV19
TGTGCCAGTAGTACAAACCAGGGCGGTGAGCAGTTCTTC
CASSTNQGGEQFF
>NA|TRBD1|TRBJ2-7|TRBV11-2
TGTGCCAGCAGCTTTAGGGCGGGACAGGGTACCTACGAGCAGTACTTC
CASSFRAGQGTYEQYF
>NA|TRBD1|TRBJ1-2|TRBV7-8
TGTGCCAGCAGCCCGACAGGGAACTATGGCTACACCTTC
CASSPTGNYGYTF
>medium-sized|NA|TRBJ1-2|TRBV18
TGTGCCAGCTCACCACCCACGGAGAGCTATGGCTACACCTTC
CASSPPTESYGYTF
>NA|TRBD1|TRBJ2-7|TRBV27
TGTGCCAGCAGTCAGATGTCGGGACAGGGCGCCTTGGAGCAGTACTTC
CASSQMSGQGALEQYF
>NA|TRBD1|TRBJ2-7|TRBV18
TGTGCCAGCTCACCAGTTACCGGAGCAGGGGGATACTACGAGCAGTACTTC
CASSPVTGAGGYYEQYF
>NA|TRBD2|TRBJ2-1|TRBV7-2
TGTGCCAGCACTTCTAGCGGGGGACGCTACAATGAGCAGTTCTTC
CASTSSGGRYNEQFF
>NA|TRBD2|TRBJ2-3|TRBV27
TGTGCCAGCAGTTCCGCGGGACTAGCGGGGGGGGAGCAGTATTTT
CASSSAGLAGGEQYF
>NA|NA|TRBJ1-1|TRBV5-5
TGTGCCAGCAGCCCTCTCGGGGAGGGGTACACTGAAGCTTTCTTT
CASSPLGEGYTEAFF
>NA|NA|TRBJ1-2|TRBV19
TGTGCCAGTAGTATAAAAACCGGCTATGGCTACACCTTC
CASSIKTGYGYTF
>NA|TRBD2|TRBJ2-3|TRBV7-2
TGTGCCAGCAGCTGGGACTACCCTCCAAGCACAGATACGCAGTATTTT
CASSWDYPPSTDTQYF
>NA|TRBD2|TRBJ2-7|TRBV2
TGTGCCAGCAGTGGGGGGGGGTACGAGCAGTACTTC
CASSGGGYEQYF
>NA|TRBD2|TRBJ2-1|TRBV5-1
TGCGCCAGCAGCTTAGCGGGAGTTGGTGAGCAGTTCTTC
CASSLAGVGEQFF
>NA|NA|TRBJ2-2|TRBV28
TGTGCCAGCAGTTTTTCTTCCAGGGCGGCCGGGGAGCTGTTTTTT
CASSFSSRAAGELFF
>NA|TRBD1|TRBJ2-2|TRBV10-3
TGTGCCATCAGTGAGGCTTTTGGGACAGGGTCAAACGGGGAGCTGTTTTTT
CAISEAFGTGSNGELFF
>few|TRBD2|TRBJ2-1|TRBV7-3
TGTGCCAGCAGCCGGGGGAGCGGGAGAGCATTTGAGCAGTTCTTC
CASSRGSGRAFEQFF
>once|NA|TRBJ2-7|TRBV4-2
TGTGCCAGCAGCCACGCGGCCCACTACGAGCAGTACTTC
CASSHAAHYEQYF
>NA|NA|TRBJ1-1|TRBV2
TGTGCCAGCAGTGGTACAGGTGGGGTTGAAGCTTTCTTT
CASSGTGGVEAFF
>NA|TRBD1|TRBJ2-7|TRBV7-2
TGTGCCAGCAGCTTAAGCACAGGGGGCGTCCCCTACGAGCAGTACTTC
CASSLSTGGVPYEQYF
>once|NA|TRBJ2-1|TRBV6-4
TGTGCCAGCAGTGAGCGGGATCTCGATGAGCAGTTCTTC
CASSERDLDEQFF
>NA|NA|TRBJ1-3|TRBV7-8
TGTGCCAGCAGCTTAGGTCCGCCAGGGGCTGGAAACACCATATATTTT
CASSLGPPGAGNTIYF
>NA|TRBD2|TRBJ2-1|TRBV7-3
TGTGCCAGCAGCTTAAATAACGGGGGGGTAAATGAGCAGTTCTTC
CASSLNNGGVNEQFF
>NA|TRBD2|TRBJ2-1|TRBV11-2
TGTGCCAGCAGCCCGGCCCTAGCGGGGAATGAGCAGTTCTTC
CASSPALAGNEQFF
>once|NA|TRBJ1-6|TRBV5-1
TGCGCCAGCAGCTACCAGGGTAATTCACCCCTCCACTTT
CASSYQGNSPLHF
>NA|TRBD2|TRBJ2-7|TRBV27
TGTGCCAGCAGTGCGTCTAGCGGAGTCCTGTTCGACGAGCAGTACTTC
CASSASSGVLFDEQYF
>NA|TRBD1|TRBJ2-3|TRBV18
TGTGCCAGCTCAACTCGGACAGGGGGTGGCACAGATACGCAGTATTTT
CASSTRTGGGTDTQYF
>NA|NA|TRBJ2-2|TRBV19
TGTGCCAGTAGTATCAAGTCGGGAGCGAACACCGGGGAGCTGTTTTTT
CASSIKSGANTGELFF
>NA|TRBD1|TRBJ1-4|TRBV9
TGTGCCAGCAGCGTTGGGACAGGGATGGGTCTGAGTGAAAAACTGTTTTTT
CASSVGTGMGLSEKLFF
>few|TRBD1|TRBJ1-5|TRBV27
TGTGCCAGCAGCCCCGGACAGGGCCAGGCTTTTTATCAGCCCCAGCATTTT
CASSPGQGQAFYQPQHF